The subject of this entry is one T cell receptor (beta chain). Antigen specificity is unknown. The PCR was carried out with 60 Vbeta primers and 13 Jbeta primers. Repertoires were generated with immunoSEQ multiplex PCR, while TCRdb's copy carries only in-frame clones and drops some. Here the sample table reports about 84,000 clones. All the people who gave samples were healthy bone marrow donors. This specimen belongs to a study of cytomegalovirus exposure and HLA in healthy donors. For the study at large: Of all 400 or so donors who were genotyped, 75% to 90% belonged to the Caucasian-associated ancestry cluster. General study points: Overall, approximately 180 TCR beta chains were annotated as cytomegalovirus-associated. A later analysis showed TCR association rates differing by HLA locus, peaking at DRB1 and lowest at HLA-C.

The clonotype comes from a man aged 50-60 years in good health and CMV-seronegative. Material: PBMCs.

CDR3 region: CASSRPPGQRNEKLFF. DNA for the CDR3: TGCGCCAGCAGCCGCCCACCGGGACAACGTAATGAAAAACTGTTTTTT. This chain connects TRBV5-1 to TRBJ1-4; TRBD1 is a possible D gene (6 bases). V dropped 4 bases and J dropped 4 bases, with 17 bases sitting between them. Germline lookup yields CDR1 SGHRS and CDR2 YFSETQ. There are 16 residues in the CDR3.